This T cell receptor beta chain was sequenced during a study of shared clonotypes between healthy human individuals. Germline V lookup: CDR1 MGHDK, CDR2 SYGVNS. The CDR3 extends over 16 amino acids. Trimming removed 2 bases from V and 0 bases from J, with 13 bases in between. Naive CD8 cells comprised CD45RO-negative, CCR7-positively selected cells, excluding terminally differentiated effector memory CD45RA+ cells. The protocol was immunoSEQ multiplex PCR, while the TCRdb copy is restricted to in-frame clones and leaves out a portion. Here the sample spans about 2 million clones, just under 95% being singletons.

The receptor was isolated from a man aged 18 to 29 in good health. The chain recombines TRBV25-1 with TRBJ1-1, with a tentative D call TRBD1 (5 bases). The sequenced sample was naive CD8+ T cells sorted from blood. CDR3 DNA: TGTGCCAGCAGTGAAGGGGGATTGGGGATGAACACTGAAGCTTTCTTT. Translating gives CASSEGGLGMNTEAFF. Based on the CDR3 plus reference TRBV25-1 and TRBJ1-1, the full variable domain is EADIYQTPRYLVIGTGKKITLECSQTMGHDKMYWYQQDPGMELHLIHYSYGVNSTEKGDLSSESTVSRIRTEHFPLTLESARPSHTSQYLCASSEGGLGMNTEAFFGQGTRLTVV.